This passage covers 18 T cell receptor beta chains from one sample sequenced in a study of T-cell memory formation after mild COVID-19. TCRdb used MiXCR to reprocess the 5' RACE reads, holding one entry per CDR3 protein. The sample lists hundreds of thousands of distinct CDR3 sequences; approximately 15% were seen once. Sequenced sample: PBMCs or a T cell subset sorted from them (not recorded which). These receptors all stem from an adult woman who had mild COVID-19 (a few samples of this study predate the infection). Cell type and time point are not known.

DNA of the CDR3: TGCAGCGTTGGCAACAGGGGACCCTCGGGCTACACCTTC. This gives the protein CSVGNRGPSGYTF. The chain joins TRBV29-1 to TRBJ1-2; 7 bases map to TRBD1. CDR1 is SQVTM and CDR2 is ANQGSEA in the germline V gene. V lost 4 bases and J lost 8; bases outside the gene matches: 10. This CDR3 region has 13 residues.

The table lists this clonotype with many counts. At one of its ends the junction is not consistent with the germline gene, which may arise from a read error. The CDR3 DNA follows: TGTGCCAGCAGTGTAGCGGGGGGCCCCAAAGAGCAGTTCTTC. This codes for CASSVAGGPKEQFF. The chain uses TRBV12-3 or TRBV12-4 and TRBJ2-1; 10 bases are a match to TRBD2. The CDR3 is 14 amino acids.

V is TRBV29-1 and J is TRBJ1-1; no definite D call. Trimming removed 4 bases from V and 7 bases from J, with 7 bases in between. The V gene's germline CDR1 is SQVTM and CDR2 ANQGSEA. CDR3 length: 10 amino acids. The CDR3, as DNA: TGCAGCGTTGCCGGATATGAAGCTTTCTTT. Translated: CSVAGYEAFF.

This clonotype was seen more than once but under ten times. The chain recombines TRBV5-1 with TRBJ1-2; TRBD1 is a possible D gene (6 bases). V dropped 5 bases and J dropped 5 bases, with 25 bases sitting between them. The CDR3 covers 17 residues. Germline V gives CDR1 SGHRS, CDR2 YFSETQ. This CDR3 reads CASRTLSLGGGAYGYTF. In DNA, the CDR3 is TGCGCCAGCAGGACACTCTCCCTTGGGGGGGGCGCTTATGGCTACACCTTC.

The chain has TRBV20-1 and TRBJ2-4; D is perhaps TRBD1 (7 bases). CDR3 length: 22 amino acids. The V and J ends lost 0 bases and 3 bases respectively, with 33 bases between them. Germline lookup yields CDR1 DFQATT and CDR2 SNEGSKA (reference sequence). CDR3 bases: TGCAGTGCTAGAGATATCAGGGGGGCGCGAACCGGCCCCGAGTACCACAAAAACATTCAGTACTTC. This gives the protein CSARDIRGARTGPEYHKNIQYF.

The CDR3 nucleotides are TGTGCCAGCAGGTCCAGGGAGGCTGGAAACACCATATATTTT. Its protein is CASRSREAGNTIYF. The chain couples TRBV25-1 to TRBJ1-3, with a possible D match to TRBD1 (5 bases). Between the trimmed V and J ends, which lost 6 bases and 2 bases, there was a span of 11 bases. This CDR3 is built from 14 residues. The germline CDR1 and CDR2 sequences are MGHDK and SYGVNS.

The CDR3 spells CASSPGGYRYSYEQYF. The CDR3 nucleotides read TGTGCCAGCAGCCCGGGGGGCTACCGCTACTCCTACGAGCAGTACTTC. The V call is TRBV7-8, the J call TRBJ2-7, with D possibly being TRBD2 (7 bases). The CDR3 has 16 amino acids. The V end was cut by 5 bases, the J end by 0 bases, with 17 bases between. Germline V CDR1 and CDR2: SGHVS, FQNEAQ.

This rearrangement joins TRBV19 to TRBJ2-7; D is ambiguous. The ends were cut back, 4 bases at V and 5 bases at J, with 9 bases in the middle. Germline CDR1 is LNHDA and CDR2 is SQIVND (reference sequence). There are 12 residues in the CDR3. CDR3 amino acids: CASSSRWDEQYF. The CDR3 region has the DNA TGTGCCAGTAGTAGTAGATGGGACGAGCAGTACTTC.

This clonotype has just a few counts. Mismatch with germline at one junction end may stem from a read error. The V gene is TRBV27, the J gene TRBJ2-7; D possibly corresponds to TRBD1 (6 bases). CDR3 size: 12 residues. Germline CDR1 and CDR2: MNHEY and SMNVEV (reference sequence). CDR3 in DNA: TGTGCCAGCAGTGTTACCGGGACACTGCTCGTATGG. Residues: CASSVTGTLLVW.

The chain uses TRBV5-4 and TRBJ2-5; D is undetermined. Between the trimmed V and J ends, which lost 3 bases and 2 bases, there was a span of 14 bases. This CDR3 has 15 residues. The germline V gene has CDR1 SGHNT and CDR2 YYREEE (reference sequence). CDR3 protein: CASSWGGMDQETQYF. In DNA form, the CDR3 reads TGTGCCAGCAGCTGGGGTGGGATGGATCAAGAGACCCAGTACTTC.

This chain connects TRBV12-3 or TRBV12-4 to TRBJ1-1; the match to TRBD1 covers 7 bases. V shed 6 bases, J shed 3 bases, and the junction held 7 bases outside the gene matches. This CDR3 contains 14 residues. The CDR3 region has the DNA TGTGCCAGCAGCCCGACAGGGAAACACACTGAAGCTTTCTTT. Protein: CASSPTGKHTEAFF.

The V gene is TRBV4-2, the J gene TRBJ2-2, with unresolved D. Between the trimmed V and J ends, which lost 0 bases and 5 bases, there was a span of 10 bases. The CDR3 runs 15 residues. Looked up from germline, CDR1 is LGHNA and CDR2 is YNFKEQ. The CDR3 DNA sequence: TGTGCCAGCAGCCAAGATCTTACGGTTACCGGGGAGCTGTTTTTT. Translation: CASSQDLTVTGELFF.

This clonotype was found many times. The chain has TRBV4-3 and TRBJ2-7; 10 bases agree with TRBD2. CDR3 size: 15 residues. The ends lost 7 bases at V and 6 bases at J; junction bases unmatched: 12. Germline CDR1 is LGHNA and CDR2 is YSLEER. The CDR3 loop is CASTSHLAGDGEQYF. The CDR3 DNA sequence: TGCGCCAGCACCTCTCATCTAGCGGGAGACGGCGAGCAGTACTTC.

The rearrangement uses TRBV12-3 or TRBV12-4 and TRBJ1-5; D uncertain. Trimming shortened V by 7 bases and J by 0 bases, and 10 bases separated the two germline ends. The CDR3 totals 14 residues. The chain's CDR3 is CASKWSLSNQPQHF. The DNA for the CDR3 is TGTGCCAGCAAGTGGAGTCTTAGCAATCAGCCCCAGCATTTT.

V and J are TRBV27 and TRBJ2-7, with D tentatively TRBD2 (5 bases). The CDR3 consists of 17 residues. CDR1 is MNHEY and CDR2 is SMNVEV in the germline V gene (reference sequence). V lost 5 bases, J lost 0 bases, and 20 bases lay in between. This CDR3 reads CASSAREGLVVSYEQYF. CDR3 bases: TGTGCCAGCAGTGCGCGAGAGGGTTTAGTAGTCTCCTACGAGCAGTACTTC.

The chain's CDR3 is CASSSPSHYSGNTIYF. The CDR3 DNA sequence: TGTGCCAGCAGCTCTCCCTCACATTACTCTGGAAACACCATATATTTT. The chain links TRBV7-9 to TRBJ1-3, with unresolved D. Trimming removed 4 bases at V and 0 bases at J, with 13 bases between. Germline CDR1 SEHNR, CDR2 FQNEAQ (reference sequence). The CDR3 is 16 residues long. Drawing the rest from reference TRBV7-9 and TRBJ1-3, the complete variable domain is DTGVSQNPRHKITKRGQNVTFRCDPISEHNRLYWYRQTLGQGPEFLTYFQNEAQLEKSRLLSDRFSAERPKGSFSTLEIQRTEQGDSAMYLCASSSPSHYSGNTIYFGEGSWLTVV.

V and J are TRBV2 and TRBJ2-3; 8 bases are a match to TRBD2. V gave up 4 bases and J gave up 0 bases; unmatched junction bases: 12. In germline, CDR1 is SNHLY, CDR2 FYNNEI. The CDR3 spans 18 residues. CDR3: CASSGGSLERGSTDTQYF. DNA for the CDR3: TGTGCCAGCAGTGGAGGGAGCTTGGAGCGGGGGAGCACAGATACGCAGTATTTT.

The chain couples TRBV7-9 to TRBJ1-1; no clear D. Germline values: CDR1 SEHNR, CDR2 FQNEAQ (reference sequence). The CDR3 is made up of 14 amino acids. Trimming pared 6 bases from V and 0 bases from J, leaving 11 bases between. CDR3 in amino acids: CASRTRTVNTEAFF. The CDR3 DNA is TGTGCCAGCAGAACTCGGACGGTGAACACTGAAGCTTTCTTT.